The T cell receptor (beta chain) described here comes from a study of T cell clones after liver transplantation. The table came from immunoSEQ multiplex PCR; TCRdb's copy has only in-frame clones and leaves some out. Among around 100,000 clones listed, around 84% were seen once. The CDR3 extends over 14 amino acids. From germline, CDR1 is GTSNPN and CDR2 SVGIG (reference sequence). V gave up 6 bases and J gave up 0 bases, with 9 bases separating them. The sequencing here drew on CD4+ T cells from blood, taken roughly 50 months after liver transplant. The V gene is TRBV30, the J gene TRBJ2-6; no clear D. The clonotype originates from a human patient who received a liver transplant. Some T cells may be provided by the graft donor. The DNA for the CDR3 is TGTGCCTGTCCAAGGGACTCTGGGGCCAACGTCCTGACTTTC. Its translation: CACPRDSGANVLTF. The full variable domain, completed using reference TRBV30 and TRBJ2-6, is SQTIHQWPATLVQPVGSPLSLECTVEGTSNPNLYWYRQAAGRGLQLLFYSVGIGQISSEVPQNLSASRPQDRQFILSSKKLLLSDSGFYLCACPRDSGANVLTFGAGSRLTVL.